A selection of T cell receptor beta chains follows, all from one sample in a study of T-cell memory formation after mild COVID-19. Using its own MiXCR run on the 5' RACE reads, TCRdb lists one record per CDR3 protein. Among approximately 450,000 distinct CDR3 sequences listed, approximately 18% were seen once. The material sequenced was PBMCs or a T cell subset sorted from them (not recorded which). The receptors were gathered from an adult woman who had mild COVID-19 (a few samples of this study predate the infection). Cell type and time point are not known. Both conserved end residues are part of each CDR3.

V gene: TRBV24-1
J gene: TRBJ2-1
CDR3 protein: CATSRGRLYNEQFF

V gene: TRBV27
J gene: TRBJ2-1
CDR3 protein: CASSLGRSSYNEQFF

V gene: TRBV12-3/TRBV12-4
J gene: TRBJ2-1
CDR3 protein: CASSPLAGEQFF

V gene: TRBV9
J gene: TRBJ2-2
CDR3 protein: CASSDRGPGELFF

V gene: TRBV4-2
J gene: TRBJ2-1
CDR3 protein: CASSQDGDRSSQFF

V gene: TRBV12-3/TRBV12-4
J gene: TRBJ2-7
CDR3 protein: CASSLGDAPPAHEQYF

V gene: TRBV15
J gene: TRBJ2-1
CDR3 protein: CATSRSVNEQFF

V gene: TRBV5-1
J gene: TRBJ2-2
CDR3 protein: CASSLGFGPGGTGELFF

V gene: TRBV15
J gene: TRBJ2-5
CDR3 protein: CATSSRDRGHETQYF

V gene: TRBV20-1
J gene: TRBJ1-2
CDR3 protein: CSAVTGTDLFYGYTF